These 5 T cell receptor beta chains originate from one sample sequenced in a study of blood T cell repertoires in COVID-19. Repertoires were generated with immunoSEQ multiplex PCR, while TCRdb's copy carries only in-frame clones and drops some. Of about 250,000 clones listed, about 85% are singletons. The sequencing input was PBMCs or T cells enriched from blood (not recorded which). These receptors were collected from a woman aged 25 to 45 with acute COVID-19.

CDR3 amino acids: CASLGTGDSTGNEQFF. Here the CDR3 DNA reads TGTGCCAGCCTCGGGACAGGGGATTCTACGGGGAATGAGCAGTTCTTC. The genes are TRBV2 and TRBJ2-1; TRBD1 matches 10 bases. V gave up 8 bases and J gave up 7 bases; unmatched junction bases: 14. The CDR3 totals 16 residues. The germline gives CDR1 SNHLY, CDR2 FYNNEI.

The chain employs TRBV6-5 and TRBJ1-2, with TRBD1 identical over 9 bases. The CDR3 sequence is 12 residues long. CDR1 and CDR2 (germline): MNHEY, SVGAGI. V was pared by 5 bases and J by 11 bases, with 6 bases of the junction left unmatched. DNA for the CDR3: TGTGCCAGCAGTAAGACCGGGACAGGGTACACCTTC. It is translated as CASSKTGTGYTF.

The V and J genes are TRBV5-4 and TRBJ1-2; 8 positions agree with TRBD1. The J segment lost 6 bases and the V segment lost 4 bases, leaving 14 bases of the junction unmatched. The germline V gene has CDR1 SGHNT and CDR2 YYREEE (reference sequence). This CDR3 contains 16 residues. For the CDR3, the DNA is TGTGCCAGCAGCCCGGGACCCCCACAGGGGGGACATGGCTACACCTTC. Translation: CASSPGPPQGGHGYTF.

The chain joins TRBV2 to TRBJ1-4; 8 bases line up with TRBD1. V shed 6 bases, J shed 8 bases, and the junction held 8 bases outside the gene matches. The CDR3 totals 14 residues. The germline CDR1 and CDR2 sequences are SNHLY and FYNNEI. CDR3 in amino acids: CASRGRQGYEKLFF. The DNA of the CDR3 is TGTGCCAGCAGGGGACGACAGGGGTACGAAAAACTGTTTTTT.

This clone was seen just once. CDR3 amino acids: CASSPPEGRSYNEQFF. The CDR3 DNA sequence: TGTGCCAGCAGCCCACCGGAGGGCCGCTCCTACAATGAGCAGTTCTTC. The chain combines TRBV13 with TRBJ2-1, with a weak D call TRBD2 (6 bases). This CDR3 spans 16 amino acids. V was cut by 5 bases and J by 0 bases, with 14 bases left in between. The germline V gene has CDR1 PRHDT and CDR2 FYEKMQ (reference sequence).